This record concerns one T cell receptor (beta chain) sequence. The target antigen is unknown. The same CDR3 also results from other DNA sequences found in this sample. This entry comes from a study of beta chain features in type 1 diabetes. Study observations and caveats: Among type 1 diabetes patients, VDJ junctions had fewer insertions and more deletions. Comparison showed that naive, central memory and Treg TCRB repertoires appeared more similar among patients than among healthy donors. Shortening that was moderate but significant affected the TCRB CDR3s of Type 1 diabetes patients in all four CD4+ subsets.

There are 12 residues in the CDR3. The germline CDR1 and CDR2 sequences are SQVTM and ANQGSEA. Trimming removed 6 bases from V and 4 bases from J; junction bases left unmatched: 6. Every isolated RNA sample was fully reverse transcribed, so sequencing captured expressed TCRB transcripts. Some clones are missing from TCRdb's copy, which holds only in-frame ones; the method was immunoSEQ multiplex PCR. The repertoire holds a few hundred thousand clones, with approximately 25% as singletons. A heparinised blood draw that averaged roughly 110 mL was obtained once from each donor. Sorting with CD45RO/CCR7/CD25/CD127/CD95/CD27 yielded naive, central memory, regulatory and stem-like memory CD4+ cells.

V and J are TRBV29-1 and TRBJ2-7; TRBD1 matches at 7 bases. The TCR comes from a woman in her thirties with type 1 diabetes. Input material: naive CD4+ T cells from blood. The CDR3 DNA sequence: TGCAGCGTGGGGGCAGGGGGTTACGAGCAGTACTTC. Translation: CSVGAGGYEQYF.